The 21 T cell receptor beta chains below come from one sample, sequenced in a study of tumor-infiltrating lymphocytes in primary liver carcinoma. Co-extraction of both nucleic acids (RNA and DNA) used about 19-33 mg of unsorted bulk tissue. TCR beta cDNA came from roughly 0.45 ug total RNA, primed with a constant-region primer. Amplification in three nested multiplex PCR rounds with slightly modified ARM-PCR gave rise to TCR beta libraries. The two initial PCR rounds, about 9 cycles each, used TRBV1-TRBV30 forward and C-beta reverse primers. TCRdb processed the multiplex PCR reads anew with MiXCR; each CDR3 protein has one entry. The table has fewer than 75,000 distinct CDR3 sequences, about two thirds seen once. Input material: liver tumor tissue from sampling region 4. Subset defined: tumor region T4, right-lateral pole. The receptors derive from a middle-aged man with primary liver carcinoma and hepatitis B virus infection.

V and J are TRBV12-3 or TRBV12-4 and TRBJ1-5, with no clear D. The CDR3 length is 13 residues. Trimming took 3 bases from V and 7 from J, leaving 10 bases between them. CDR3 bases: TGTGCCAGCAGTTTTGGGGTCCTGCAGCCCCAGCATTTT. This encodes CASSFGVLQPQHF.

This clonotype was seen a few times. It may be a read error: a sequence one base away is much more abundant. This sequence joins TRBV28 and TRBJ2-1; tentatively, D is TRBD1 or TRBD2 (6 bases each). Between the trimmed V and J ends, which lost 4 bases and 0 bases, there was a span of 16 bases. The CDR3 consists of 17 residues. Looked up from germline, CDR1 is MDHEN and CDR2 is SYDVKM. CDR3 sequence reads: CASSWGASSSSYNEQFF. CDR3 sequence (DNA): TGTGCCAGCAGTTGGGGGGCTAGCAGTAGCTCCTACAATGAGCAGTTCTTC. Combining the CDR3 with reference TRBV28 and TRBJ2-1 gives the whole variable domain DVKVTQSSRYLVKRTGEKVFLECVQDMDHENMFWYRQDPGLGLRLIYFSYDVKMKEKGDIPEGYSVSREKKERFSLILESASTNQTSMYLCASSWGASSSSYNEQFFGPGTRLTVL.

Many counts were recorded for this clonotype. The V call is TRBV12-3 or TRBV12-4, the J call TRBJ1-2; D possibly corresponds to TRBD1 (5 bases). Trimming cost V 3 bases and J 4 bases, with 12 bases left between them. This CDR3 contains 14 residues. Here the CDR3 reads CASSFRGSAYGYTF. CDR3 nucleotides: TGTGCCAGCAGTTTTAGGGGTTCAGCCTATGGCTACACCTTC.

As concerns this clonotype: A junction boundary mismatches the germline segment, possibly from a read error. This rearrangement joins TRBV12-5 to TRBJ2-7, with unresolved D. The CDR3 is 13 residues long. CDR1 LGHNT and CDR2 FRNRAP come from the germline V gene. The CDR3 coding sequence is TGTGCCAGTGAGAGGACCGGTTCCTACAAGCAGTGCTTC. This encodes CASERTGSYKQCF.

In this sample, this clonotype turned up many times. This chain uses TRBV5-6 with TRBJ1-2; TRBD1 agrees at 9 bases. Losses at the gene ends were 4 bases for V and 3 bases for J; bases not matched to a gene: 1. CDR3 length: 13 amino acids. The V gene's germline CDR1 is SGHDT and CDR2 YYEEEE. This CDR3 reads CASSRDRDYGYTF. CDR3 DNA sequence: TGTGCCAGCAGCCGGGACAGGGACTATGGCTACACCTTC.

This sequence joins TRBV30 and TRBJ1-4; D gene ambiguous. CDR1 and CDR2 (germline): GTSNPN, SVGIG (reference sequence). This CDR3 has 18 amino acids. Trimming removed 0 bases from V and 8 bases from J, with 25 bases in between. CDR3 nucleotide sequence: TGTGCCTGGAGTGTATCAGTGCGCAAGGCGTTGCCAACGGAAAAACTGTTTTTT. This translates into CAWSVSVRKALPTEKLFF.

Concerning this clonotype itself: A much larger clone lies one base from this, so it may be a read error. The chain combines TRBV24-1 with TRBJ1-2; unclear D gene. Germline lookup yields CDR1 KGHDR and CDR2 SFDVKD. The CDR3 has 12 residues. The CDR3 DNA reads TGTGCCATCAGTGACCTTGGACGAGGCTACACCTTC. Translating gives CAISDLGRGYTF.

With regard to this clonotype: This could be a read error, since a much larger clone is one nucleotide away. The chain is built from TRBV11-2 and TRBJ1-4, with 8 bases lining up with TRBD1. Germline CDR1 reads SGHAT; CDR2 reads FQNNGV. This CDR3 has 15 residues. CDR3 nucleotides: TGTGTCAGCAACTTAGACCCGACAGGGGTTGAAAAACTGTTTTTT. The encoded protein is CVSNLDPTGVEKLFF.

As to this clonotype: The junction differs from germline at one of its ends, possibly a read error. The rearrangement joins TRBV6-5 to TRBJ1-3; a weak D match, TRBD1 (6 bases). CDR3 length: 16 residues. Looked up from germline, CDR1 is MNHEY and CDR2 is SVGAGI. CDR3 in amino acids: CVSSPGVGGTGNTIYF. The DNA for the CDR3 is TGTGTCAGCAGTCCCGGGGTAGGGGGAACTGGAAACACCATATATTTT.

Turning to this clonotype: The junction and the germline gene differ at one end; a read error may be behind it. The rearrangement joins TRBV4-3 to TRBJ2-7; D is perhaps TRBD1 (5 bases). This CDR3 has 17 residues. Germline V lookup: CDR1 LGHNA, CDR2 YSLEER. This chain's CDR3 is CASSQEITGRISHEQYF. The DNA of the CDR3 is TGCGCCAGCAGCCAAGAGATCACAGGTCGAATCTCCCACGAGCAGTACTTC.

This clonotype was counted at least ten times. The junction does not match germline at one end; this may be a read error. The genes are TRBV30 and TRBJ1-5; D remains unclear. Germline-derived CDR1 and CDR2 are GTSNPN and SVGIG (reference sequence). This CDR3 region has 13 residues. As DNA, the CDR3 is TGTGCCTGGAGTTATGGGGAAAATCAACCCCAGCATTTT. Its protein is CAWSYGENQPQHF.

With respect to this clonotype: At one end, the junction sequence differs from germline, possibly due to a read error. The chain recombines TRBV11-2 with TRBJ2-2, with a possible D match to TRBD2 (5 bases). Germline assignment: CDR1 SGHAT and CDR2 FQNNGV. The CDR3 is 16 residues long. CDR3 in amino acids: CASGLQPNGITGELFF. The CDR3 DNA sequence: TGTGCCAGCGGCTTACAGCCTAACGGGATCACCGGAGAGCTGTTTTTT. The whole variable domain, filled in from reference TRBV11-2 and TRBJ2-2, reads EAGVAQSPRYKIIEKRQSVAFWCNPISGHATLYWYQQILGQGPKLLIQFQNNGVVDDSQLPKDRFSAERLKGVDSTLKIQPAKLEDSAVYLCASGLQPNGITGELFFGEGSRLTVL.

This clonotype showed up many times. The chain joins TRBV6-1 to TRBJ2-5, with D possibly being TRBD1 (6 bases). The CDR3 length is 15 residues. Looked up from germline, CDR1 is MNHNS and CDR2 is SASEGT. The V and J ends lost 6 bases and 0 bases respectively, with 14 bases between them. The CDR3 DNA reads TGTGCCAGCAGAGCACTGGGGGCGAACCAAGAGACCCAGTACTTC. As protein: CASRALGANQETQYF.

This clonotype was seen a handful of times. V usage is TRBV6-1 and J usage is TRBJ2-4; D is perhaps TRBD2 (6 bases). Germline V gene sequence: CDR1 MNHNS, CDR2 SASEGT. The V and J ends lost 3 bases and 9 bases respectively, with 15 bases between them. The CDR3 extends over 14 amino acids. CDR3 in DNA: TGTGCCAGCAGTGACGGGACTCCTCGGGGCATTCAGTACTTC. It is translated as CASSDGTPRGIQYF.

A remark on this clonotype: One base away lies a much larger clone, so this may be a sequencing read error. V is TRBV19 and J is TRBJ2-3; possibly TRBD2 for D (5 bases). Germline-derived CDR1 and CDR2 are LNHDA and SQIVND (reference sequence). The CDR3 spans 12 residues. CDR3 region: CASSGSTDMQYF. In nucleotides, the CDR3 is TGTGCCAGTTCTGGGAGTACAGATATGCAGTATTTT.

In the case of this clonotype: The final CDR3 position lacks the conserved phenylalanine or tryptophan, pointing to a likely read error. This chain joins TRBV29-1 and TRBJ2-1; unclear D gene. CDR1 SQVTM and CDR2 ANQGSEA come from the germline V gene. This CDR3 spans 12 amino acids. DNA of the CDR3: TGCAGTGTTGGAGAGGTATACAATGAGCAGTTCTTA. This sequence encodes CSVGEVYNEQFL.

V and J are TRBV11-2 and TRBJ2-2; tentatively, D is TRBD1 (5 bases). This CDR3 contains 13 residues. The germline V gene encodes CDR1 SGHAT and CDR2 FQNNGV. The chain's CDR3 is CVSSLTDTGELFF. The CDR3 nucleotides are TGTGTCAGTAGCTTGACAGACACCGGGGAGCTGTTTTTT.

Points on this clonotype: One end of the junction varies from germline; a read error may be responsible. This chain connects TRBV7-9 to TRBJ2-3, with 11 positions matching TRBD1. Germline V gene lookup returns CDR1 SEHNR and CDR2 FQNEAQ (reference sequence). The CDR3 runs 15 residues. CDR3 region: CASSLGQGATDTRYF. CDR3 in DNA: TGTGCCAGCAGCCTAGGACAGGGGGCCACAGATACGCGGTATTTT.

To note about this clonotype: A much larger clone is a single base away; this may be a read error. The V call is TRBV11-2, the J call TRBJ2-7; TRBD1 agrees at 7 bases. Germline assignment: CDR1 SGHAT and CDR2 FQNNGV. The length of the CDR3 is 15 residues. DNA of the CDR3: TGTGCCAGCAGCTTAGTACAGGGGTCCACCTACAAGCAGTACTTC. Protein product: CASSLVQGSTYKQYF.

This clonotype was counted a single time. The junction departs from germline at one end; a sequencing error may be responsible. The chain's CDR3 is CVSSLGQGTDTQYF. DNA of the CDR3: TGCGTCAGCAGCTTAGGACAGGGTACAGATACGCAGTATTTT. V usage is TRBV5-1 and J usage is TRBJ2-3; the match to TRBD1 covers 8 bases. CDR3 length: 14 residues. The germline CDR1 and CDR2 sequences are SGHRS and YFSETQ.

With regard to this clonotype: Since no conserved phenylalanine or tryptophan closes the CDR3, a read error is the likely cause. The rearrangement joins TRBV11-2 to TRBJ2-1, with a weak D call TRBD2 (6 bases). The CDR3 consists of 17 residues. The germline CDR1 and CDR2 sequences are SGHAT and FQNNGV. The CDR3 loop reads CAGSLESTRGSYNEQFL. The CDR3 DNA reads TGTGCCGGCAGCTTAGAATCCACGCGGGGCTCCTACAACGAGCAGTTCCTC.